Following are 31 T cell receptor beta chains from one sample sequenced in a study of neurological immune-mediated disorders. TCRdb fed the 5' RACE reads into MiXCR, producing one record per CDR3 protein. The table shows approximately 37,000 distinct CDR3 sequences, with less than 3.5% occurring only once. The sample's time point: longitudinal time-point 1 (baseline). Sequences were obtained from PBMCs. The receptors derive from a woman aged 60-75 years with multiple sclerosis.

This clonotype showed up many times. The V gene is TRBV7-2, the J gene TRBJ2-5, with TRBD2 matching over 9 bases. The CDR3 covers 18 residues. Unmatched junction bases numbered 10, after V lost 1 base and J lost 1 base. Germline V gives CDR1 SGHTA, CDR2 FQGNSA. The DNA for the CDR3 is TGTGCCAGCAGCTTAGTATTGGGGTCGACTAGCGGCCAAGAGACCCAGTACTTC. Protein: CASSLVLGSTSGQETQYF.

This clonotype was picked up many times. The V gene is TRBV9, the J gene TRBJ1-4; no clear D. Germline values: CDR1 SGDLS, CDR2 YYNGEE. The CDR3 consists of 18 residues. The ends were cut back, 0 bases at V and 2 bases at J, with 17 bases in the middle. CDR3 protein: CASSVGPGPPSTNEKLFF. As DNA, the CDR3 is TGTGCCAGCAGCGTAGGGCCCGGTCCCCCGTCCACTAATGAAAAACTGTTTTTT.

This clonotype was recorded at least ten times. This chain joins TRBV5-1 and TRBJ2-5; 7 bases line up with TRBD1. V was clipped by 4 bases and J by 5 bases; unmatched bases: 14. CDR1 SGHRS and CDR2 YFSETQ come from the germline V gene. The CDR3 covers 16 residues. The CDR3 spells CASSLGLQGSGETQYF. CDR3 coding DNA: TGCGCCAGCAGCCTTGGCCTACAGGGGTCGGGGGAGACCCAGTACTTC.

This clonotype appeared many times. The J gene is TRBJ1-4, the V gene TRBV7-6, with D hard to call. The CDR3 totals 15 residues. V was cut by 1 base and J by 3 bases, with 9 bases left in between. Germline V gene data show CDR1 as SGHVS and CDR2 as FNYEAQ. The CDR3 sequence is CASSLEGGSNEKLFF. CDR3 DNA: TGTGCCAGCAGCTTAGAGGGCGGCTCTAATGAAAAACTGTTTTTT.

This clonotype was detected many times. J is TRBJ2-7 and V is TRBV6-5; D may match TRBD1 or TRBD2 (6 bases each). This CDR3 has 15 residues. Germline-derived CDR1 and CDR2 are MNHEY and SVGAGI. Trimming stripped 2 bases from V and 2 bases from J, with 13 bases between. The CDR3 loop reads CASSYQRGLTYEQYF. CDR3 nucleotide sequence: TGTGCCAGCAGTTACCAACGGGGGCTAACCTACGAGCAGTACTTC.

This clonotype was seen repeatedly, ten times or more. V and J are TRBV11-2 and TRBJ2-5; 10 positions agree with TRBD1. This CDR3 has 16 amino acids. Germline CDR1 is SGHAT and CDR2 is FQNNGV. J gave up 5 bases and V 1 base, and 7 bases lay outside the gene matches. CDR3 region: CASSLAGQGLLETQYF. The CDR3 bases are TGTGCCAGCAGCTTAGCGGGACAGGGGCTTCTGGAGACCCAGTACTTC.

This clonotype was recorded many times. V and J are TRBV28 and TRBJ1-1; possibly TRBD1 for D (5 bases). The V end was cut by 6 bases, the J end by 0 bases, with 11 bases between. CDR3 size: 14 residues. The V gene's germline CDR1 is MDHEN and CDR2 SYDVKM. The CDR3 nucleotides are TGTGCCAGCAGGCGGGGGGGGATGAACACTGAAGCTTTCTTT. Translating gives CASRRGGMNTEAFF.

This clonotype was observed at least ten times. J is TRBJ2-7 and V is TRBV18, with TRBD2 matching over 9 bases. The V segment lost 3 bases and the J segment 0 bases; nucleotides outside the gene matches: 6. CDR3 length: 16 residues. CDR1 is KGHSH and CDR2 is LQKENI in the germline V gene. The CDR3 DNA is TGTGCCAGCTCACCGCGCTCAGCGGGGGGCTCCTACGAGCAGTACTTC. It is translated as CASSPRSAGGSYEQYF.

This clonotype was counted ten times or more. The gene calls are TRBV2 and TRBJ2-5; D might be TRBD2 (5 bases). Germline V gene sequence: CDR1 SNHLY, CDR2 FYNNEI. The V gene lost 4 bases and the J gene lost 4 bases, with 10 bases spanning the gap. The CDR3 sequence is 13 residues long. The CDR3, as DNA: TGTGCCAGCAGTGTGATCGAGGGAGAGACCCAGTACTTC. Protein: CASSVIEGETQYF.

This clonotype counts as medium-sized (0.01 to 0.1%). The chain uses TRBV29-1 and TRBJ1-4; TRBD1 aligns across 7 bases. With 6 bases clipped from V and 4 bases from J, the junction kept 11 bases outside the gene matches. This CDR3 has 15 residues. Germline lookup yields CDR1 SQVTM and CDR2 ANQGSEA. In DNA form, the CDR3 reads TGCAGCGTCAAGCCAAGAGGGACAGATAATGAAAAACTGTTTTTT. This gives the protein CSVKPRGTDNEKLFF. Using reference TRBV29-1 and TRBJ1-4 for the parts outside the CDR3, the full variable domain is SAVISQKPSRDICQRGTSLTIQCQVDSQVTMMFWYRQQPGQSLTLIATANQGSEATYESGFVIDKFPISRPNLTFSTLTVSNMSPEDSSIYLCSVKPRGTDNEKLFFGSGTQLSVL.

Judged by abundance, this clonotype is medium-sized (0.01 to 0.1%). The chain couples TRBV6-4 to TRBJ1-6; 8 positions match TRBD1. This CDR3 comprises 15 residues. Trimming removed 6 bases from V and 7 bases from J; junction bases left unmatched: 8. Germline CDR1 and CDR2: MRHNA and SNTAGT. The CDR3 DNA reads TGTGCCAGCAGCAGTCCGGGACAGGTGAATTCACCCCTCCACTTT. This translates into CASSSPGQVNSPLHF.

This clonotype has a count of ten or more. The chain links TRBV20-1 to TRBJ1-1, with D possibly being TRBD1 (5 bases). The germline V gene has CDR1 DFQATT and CDR2 SNEGSKA (reference sequence). The CDR3 contains 12 residues. V was pared by 6 bases and J by 5 bases, with 13 bases between. In DNA form, the CDR3 reads TGCAGTGCCAACGACGGGGGGACTGAAGCTTTCTTT. It is translated as CSANDGGTEAFF.

This clonotype has a count of ten or more. The V gene is TRBV12-3 or TRBV12-4, the J gene TRBJ2-5; TRBD2 agrees at 9 bases. The CDR3 is 14 amino acids. V lost 8 bases to trimming and J lost 4 bases; unmatched junction nucleotides: 8. The CDR3 DNA reads as TGTGCCAGCGGATCCGCGGGGGGGCGAGAGACCCAGTACTTC. This gives the protein CASGSAGGRETQYF.

There are many counts of this clonotype. The rearrangement links TRBV20-1 to TRBJ1-3; 9 nucleotides align to TRBD1. CDR3 size: 16 residues. Per germline, CDR1 DFQATT and CDR2 SNEGSKA (reference sequence). V gave up 2 bases and J gave up 1 base; unmatched junction bases: 6. CDR3 sequence reads: CSARNPGQGSGNTIYF. Here the CDR3 DNA reads TGCAGTGCTAGAAACCCGGGACAGGGTTCTGGAAACACCATATATTTT.

In this sample, this clonotype turned up many times. This chain links TRBV3-1 with TRBJ2-3; the match to TRBD1 covers 7 bases. CDR3 size: 15 residues. CDR1 and CDR2 from the germline V gene are LGHDT and YNNKEL (reference sequence). Germline trimming cut 1 base from V and 3 bases from J; bases unmatched to any gene: 4. CDR3: CASSQAGQVTDTQYF. CDR3 nucleotide sequence: TGTGCCAGCAGCCAAGCTGGACAGGTTACAGATACGCAGTATTTT.

This clonotype was seen at least ten times. The V gene is TRBV5-1, the J gene TRBJ2-5, with a weak D call TRBD1 (5 bases). In germline, CDR1 is SGHRS, CDR2 YFSETQ. This CDR3 has 14 amino acids. V dropped 3 bases and J dropped 0 bases, with 9 bases sitting between them. The CDR3 DNA reads TGCGCCAGCAGCTCCCAGGGAAACCAAGAGACCCAGTACTTC. This codes for CASSSQGNQETQYF.

Written as DNA, the CDR3 is TGTGCCAGCTCACCGAAGACATCCTACAATGAGCAGTTCTTC. This translates into CASSPKTSYNEQFF. The V and J genes are TRBV18 and TRBJ2-1; D unresolved. The CDR3 consists of 14 residues. The germline CDR1 and CDR2 sequences are KGHSH and LQKENI. The V and J ends lost 3 bases and 1 base respectively, with 7 bases between them.

This clonotype was seen ten or more times. This chain links TRBV12-3 or TRBV12-4 with TRBJ1-6; weak D call: TRBD1 (5 bases). Trimming removed 5 bases at V and 8 bases at J, with 16 bases between. The CDR3 is 15 amino acids. CDR3 in amino acids: CASSPRTRVDSPLHF. The CDR3 DNA is TGTGCCAGCAGTCCCCGGACCAGGGTGGATTCACCCCTCCACTTT.

The chain uses TRBV10-2 and TRBJ2-1; D might be TRBD2 (6 bases). CDR3 size: 12 residues. Trimming removed 6 bases from V and 9 bases from J, with 12 bases in between. Germline V gene lookup returns CDR1 WSHSY and CDR2 SAAADI. The DNA for the CDR3 is TGCGCCAGCAGCCGGGGACTGGTTGAGCAGTTCTTC. Translating gives CASSRGLVEQFF.

Many counts were recorded for this clonotype. The genes are TRBV15 and TRBJ1-5, with D possibly TRBD1 on 5 matching bases. Germline values: CDR1 LNHNV, CDR2 YYDKDF (reference sequence). This CDR3 spans 15 amino acids. V shed 3 bases and J shed 1 base, with 10 bases lying between them. The CDR3 here is CATSSTGTSNQPQHF. The CDR3 DNA is TGTGCCACCAGCAGCACTGGGACGAGCAATCAGCCCCAGCATTTT.

This clonotype was seen many times. The V call is TRBV28, the J call TRBJ2-1, with 9 bases matching TRBD1. V lost 8 bases and J lost 6; bases outside the gene matches: 14. CDR3 length equals 16 residues. Germline CDR1 is MDHEN and CDR2 is SYDVKM. Here the CDR3 DNA reads TGTGCCAGCGACACAGCCGGGACAGGGAGGTTCAATGAGCAGTTCTTC. As protein: CASDTAGTGRFNEQFF.

This clonotype was counted at least ten times. This rearrangement joins TRBV5-6 to TRBJ2-5; D not resolved. CDR3 size: 15 residues. Germline CDR1 SGHDT, CDR2 YYEEEE. V was pared by 0 bases and J by 3 bases, with 12 bases between. The CDR3: CASSLDLGFEETQYF. CDR3 in DNA: TGTGCCAGCAGCTTGGACCTGGGGTTTGAAGAGACCCAGTACTTC.

This clonotype was observed at least ten times. The CDR3 coding sequence is TGTGCCAGCAGCCAATCTCGGGACTACACCTACGAGCAGTACTTC. Translation gives CASSQSRDYTYEQYF. The J gene is TRBJ2-7, the V gene TRBV4-2; 7 bases are a match to TRBD2. The V gene's germline CDR1 is LGHNA and CDR2 YNFKEQ. CDR3 length equals 15 residues. V gave up 2 bases and J gave up 2 bases; unmatched junction bases: 6.

This clonotype has ten or more counts. The chain joins TRBV5-1 to TRBJ1-4, with D unclear. The CDR3 has 15 residues. The V end lost 0 bases, the J end lost 1 base, and 7 bases lay between the germline ends. CDR1 is SGHRS and CDR2 is YFSETQ in the germline V gene. The chain's CDR3 is CASSLVGRTNEKLFF. DNA for the CDR3: TGCGCCAGCAGCTTGGTTGGAAGAACTAATGAAAAACTGTTTTTT.

In its sample, this clonotype was seen many times. The rearrangement joins TRBV9 to TRBJ2-2, with TRBD1 identical over 10 bases. From germline, CDR1 is SGDLS and CDR2 YYNGEE. V was pared by 2 bases and J by 6 bases, with 4 bases of the junction left unmatched. The CDR3 has 15 residues. Written as DNA, the CDR3 is TGTGCCAGCAGCGTTAGGGACAGGGGTTCCGGGGAGCTGTTTTTT. Amino acids: CASSVRDRGSGELFF. The variable domain in full, with the rest retrieved from reference TRBV9 and TRBJ2-2, is DSGVTQTPKHLITATGQRVTLRCSPRSGDLSVYWYQQSLDQGLQFLIQYYNGEERAKGNILERFSAQQFPDLHSELNLSSLELGDSALYFCASSVRDRGSGELFFGEGSRLTVL.

This clonotype was observed many times. The V call is TRBV5-1, the J call TRBJ2-1; either TRBD1 or TRBD2 may supply D (5 bases each). The V end was cut by 0 bases, the J end by 10 bases, with 17 bases between. The germline V gene encodes CDR1 SGHRS and CDR2 YFSETQ. The CDR3 spans 15 residues. The CDR3 DNA reads as TGCGCCAGCAGCTTGGATGGGACGCAGGTCCAGGAGCAGTTCTTC. Its protein is CASSLDGTQVQEQFF. Full variable domain (missing parts from reference TRBV5-1 and TRBJ2-1): KAGVTQTPRYLIKTRGQQVTLSCSPISGHRSVSWYQQTPGQGLQFLFEYFSETQRNKGNFPGRFSGRQFSNSRSEMNVSTLELGDSALYLCASSLDGTQVQEQFFGPGTRLTVL.

This clonotype occurred many times. V usage is TRBV20-1 and J usage is TRBJ2-2, with TRBD2 as a possible D gene (6 bases). Trimming removed 1 base from V and 3 bases from J, with 12 bases in between. CDR1 and CDR2 from the germline V gene are DFQATT and SNEGSKA (reference sequence). This CDR3 is 15 amino acids long. The chain's CDR3 is CSARGTAGYTGELFF. Written as DNA, the CDR3 is TGCAGTGCTAGAGGGACTGCGGGGTACACCGGGGAGCTGTTTTTT.

This clonotype was seen ten or more times. The chain couples TRBV5-1 to TRBJ2-7; D is unclear. The V end was cut by 0 bases, the J end by 2 bases, with 9 bases between. CDR1 SGHRS and CDR2 YFSETQ come from the germline V gene. The CDR3 extends over 14 amino acids. The CDR3 DNA reads as TGCGCCAGCAGCTTGGAGGCAGGTACCTACGAGCAGTACTTC. It codes for CASSLEAGTYEQYF. Looking up the rest from reference TRBV5-1 and TRBJ2-7 gives the full variable domain: KAGVTQTPRYLIKTRGQQVTLSCSPISGHRSVSWYQQTPGQGLQFLFEYFSETQRNKGNFPGRFSGRQFSNSRSEMNVSTLELGDSALYLCASSLEAGTYEQYFGPGTRLTVT.

This clonotype was detected many times. V gene TRBV6-1 combines with J gene TRBJ1-2; TRBD1 is a possible D gene (5 bases). The germline V gene encodes CDR1 MNHNS and CDR2 SASEGT. Trimming pared 2 bases from V and 8 bases from J, leaving 12 bases between. The CDR3 is made up of 13 amino acids. CDR3 amino acids: CASSERGLRGYTF. The CDR3 DNA reads as TGTGCCAGCAGTGAACGGGGGTTAAGGGGCTACACCTTC.

The chain has TRBV7-9 and TRBJ2-2; TRBD1 aligns across 7 bases. Germline CDR1 SEHNR, CDR2 FQNEAQ (reference sequence). The CDR3 is 15 residues long. V lost 2 bases to trimming and J lost 5 bases; unmatched junction nucleotides: 5. The CDR3 here is CASSLSPDRTGELFF. The CDR3 DNA reads TGTGCCAGCAGCTTATCCCCGGACAGGACCGGGGAGCTGTTTTTT.

The sample holds many counts of this clonotype. The genes are TRBV7-8 and TRBJ1-1; 7 nucleotides line up with TRBD1. V was clipped by 1 base and J by 4 bases; unmatched bases: 6. The CDR3 loop spans 15 amino acids. The V gene's germline CDR1 is SGHVS and CDR2 FQNEAQ. The CDR3 loop reads CASSLVGGLSTEAFF. DNA of the CDR3: TGTGCCAGCAGCTTAGTAGGGGGCTTGAGCACTGAAGCTTTCTTT.